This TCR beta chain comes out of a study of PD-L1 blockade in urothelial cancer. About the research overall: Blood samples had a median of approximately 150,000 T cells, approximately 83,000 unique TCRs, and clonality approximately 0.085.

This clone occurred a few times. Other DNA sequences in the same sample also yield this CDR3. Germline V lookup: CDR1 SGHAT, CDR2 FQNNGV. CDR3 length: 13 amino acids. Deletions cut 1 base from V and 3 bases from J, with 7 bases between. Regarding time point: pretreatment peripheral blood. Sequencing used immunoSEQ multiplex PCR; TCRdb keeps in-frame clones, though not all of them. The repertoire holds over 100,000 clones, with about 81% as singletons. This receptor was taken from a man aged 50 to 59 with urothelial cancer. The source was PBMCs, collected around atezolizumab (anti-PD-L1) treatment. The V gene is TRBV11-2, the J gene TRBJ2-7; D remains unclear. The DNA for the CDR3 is TGTGCCAGCAGCTTAGGGCAGATCTACGAGCAGTACTTC. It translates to CASSLGQIYEQYF.